One and the same sample provided the 30 T cell receptor beta chains below, sequenced in a study of PD-1 blockade in classical Hodgkin lymphoma. Sequenced by immunoSEQ multiplex PCR; TCRdb stores in-frame clones only, minus some. The repertoire holds 95,000 to 100,000 clones, approximately 90% seen once, with around 7% in the top ten. Each patient relapsed following autologous stem cell transplantation, and prior brentuximab vedotin exposure differed. This specimen consisted of peripheral blood mononuclear cells (PBMCs), obtained before the second cycle of nivolumab. These receptors originate from a human donor with classical Hodgkin lymphoma.

This clone has a single count. The chain has TRBV10-3 and TRBJ2-1; 11 nucleotides match TRBD2. The V segment lost 7 bases and the J segment 4 bases; nucleotides outside the gene matches: 21. Germline CDR1 is ENHRY and CDR2 is SYGVKD. The CDR3 contains 20 residues. The CDR3: CAIMVIKAQSSGGRYNEQFF. CDR3 nucleotides: TGTGCCATCATGGTGATAAAGGCACAGTCTAGCGGGGGGAGGTACAATGAGCAGTTCTTC.

The chain is built from TRBV19 and TRBJ2-1; tentative D call: TRBD2 (5 bases). The V gene lost 10 bases and the J gene lost 0 bases, with 19 bases spanning the gap. Germline CDR1 is LNHDA and CDR2 is SQIVND (reference sequence). The CDR3 is 16 amino acids. The CDR3 spells CATKVPGVSSYNEQFF. The CDR3 region has the DNA TGTGCCACTAAAGTTCCCGGGGTTAGCTCCTACAATGAGCAGTTCTTC.

CDR3 nucleotides: TGTGCCAGCAGCCTCGGGACAGGCTACGAGCAGTACTTC. Translation gives CASSLGTGYEQYF. The chain employs TRBV6-6 and TRBJ2-7; TRBD1 agrees at 8 bases. Germline V gene data show CDR1 as MNHNY and CDR2 as SVGAGI (reference sequence). V shed 6 bases, J shed 3 bases, and the junction held 4 bases outside the gene matches. The CDR3 contains 13 residues.

This chain links TRBV28 with TRBJ1-5, with D uncertain. Germline V gene data show CDR1 as MDHEN and CDR2 as SYDVKM. The CDR3 runs to 14 residues. V lost 3 bases to trimming and J lost 7 bases, with 13 bases between them. The CDR3 DNA reads TGTGCCAGCAGTTTTTCAGGTTTATTACAGCCCCAGCATTTT. It translates to CASSFSGLLQPQHF.

The J gene is TRBJ1-6, the V gene TRBV19, with 9 bases identical to TRBD1. The trim removed 1 base at V and 10 bases at J, leaving 2 bases unmatched. The CDR3 is 14 residues long. From germline, CDR1 is LNHDA and CDR2 SQIVND (reference sequence). The DNA of the CDR3 is TGTGCCAGTAGTATAGGACAGGGGGTGTCACCCCTCCACTTT. Protein sequence: CASSIGQGVSPLHF.

The V and J genes are TRBV6-5 and TRBJ1-5; D ambiguous. The CDR3 has 15 residues. The V gene lost 0 bases and the J gene lost 0 bases, with 6 bases spanning the gap. Germline assignment: CDR1 MNHEY and CDR2 SVGAGI. The CDR3 nucleotides are TGTGCCAGCAGTTACTCGGACGGTAGCAATCAGCCCCAGCATTTT. Amino acid sequence: CASSYSDGSNQPQHF.

The genes are TRBV15 and TRBJ1-3; D may be TRBD1 (5 bases). V was clipped by 6 bases and J by 0 bases, with 9 bases between them. This CDR3 is built from 14 residues. Looked up from germline, CDR1 is LNHNV and CDR2 is YYDKDF (reference sequence). The CDR3 DNA is TGTGCCACCAGGGTCGGGGGCTCTGGAAACACCATATATTTT. Protein sequence: CATRVGGSGNTIYF.

This chain uses TRBV5-6 with TRBJ2-7; no clear D gene. Trimming pared 5 bases from V and 3 bases from J, leaving 9 bases between. Per the germline V gene, CDR1 is SGHDT and CDR2 is YYEEEE. The length of the CDR3 is 12 residues. The CDR3 DNA sequence: TGTGCCAGCAGTTCCTCAGGCTACGAGCAGTACTTC. Its protein product is CASSSSGYEQYF.

The chain uses TRBV7-8 and TRBJ2-2; D unclear. Germline CDR1 reads SGHVS; CDR2 reads FQNEAQ. CDR3 length equals 12 residues. The ends were cut back, 2 bases at V and 7 bases at J, with 5 bases in the middle. The CDR3 nucleotides read TGTGCCAGCAGCTTATCACACGGGGAGCTGTTTTTT. Amino acids: CASSLSHGELFF.

V is TRBV29-1 and J is TRBJ2-1; 7 bases map to TRBD1. V was clipped by 7 bases and J by 5 bases; unmatched bases: 14. The CDR3 is 15 amino acids. CDR1 is SQVTM and CDR2 is ANQGSEA in the germline V gene. The DNA for the CDR3 is TGCAGCGCAGGTGCCGCCTCGACAGGGCACAATGAGCAGTTCTTC. Translation gives CSAGAASTGHNEQFF.

V usage is TRBV19 and J usage is TRBJ2-4; D call uncertain. There are 14 residues in the CDR3. Trimming stripped 6 bases from V and 6 bases from J, with 15 bases between. Germline V gene data show CDR1 as LNHDA and CDR2 as SQIVND (reference sequence). CDR3 sequence: CASRGTRQSNIQYF. CDR3 in DNA: TGTGCCAGTAGGGGCACGAGGCAGTCAAACATTCAGTACTTC.

V gene TRBV28 combines with J gene TRBJ2-7; D is perhaps TRBD2 (5 bases). V dropped 2 bases and J dropped 3 bases, with 17 bases sitting between them. CDR1 and CDR2 from the germline V gene are MDHEN and SYDVKM. This CDR3 region has 16 residues. CDR3 sequence reads: CASSLLRRRPNYEQYF. The CDR3 nucleotides read TGTGCCAGCAGTTTACTCCGGAGGAGACCAAACTACGAGCAGTACTTC.

The V call is TRBV25-1, the J call TRBJ1-6, with TRBD1 matching 8 bases. Germline V CDR1 and CDR2: MGHDK, SYGVNS. The CDR3 spans 16 residues. The ends lost 1 base at V and 6 bases at J; junction bases unmatched: 5. CDR3 in DNA: TGTGCCAGCAGTGAATTTAGCACAGGGGGTAATTCACCCCTCCACTTT. This translates into CASSEFSTGGNSPLHF.

The V gene is TRBV5-8, the J gene TRBJ1-5; TRBD1 agrees at 7 bases. This CDR3 spans 15 amino acids. Trimming cost V 5 bases and J 0 bases; bases outside gene matches: 5. Germline CDR1 reads SGHTS; CDR2 reads YDEGEE. The CDR3 bases are TGTGCCAGCAGTCCGGGACAGCGTAGCAATCAGCCCCAGCATTTT. Amino acid sequence: CASSPGQRSNQPQHF.

This clone was detected only once. This rearrangement joins TRBV6-5 to TRBJ2-7, with TRBD1 as a possible D gene (5 bases). V was pared by 4 bases and J by 4 bases, with 11 bases between. The CDR3 sequence is 13 residues long. CDR1 MNHEY and CDR2 SVGAGI come from the germline V gene. The CDR3 nucleotides are TGTGCCAGCAGTTTCGACAGAATGTACGAGCAGTACTTC. It yields the protein CASSFDRMYEQYF.

V usage is TRBV27 and J usage is TRBJ1-1; TRBD1 matches at 8 bases. CDR1 MNHEY and CDR2 SMNVEV come from the germline V gene (reference sequence). The CDR3 covers 17 residues. V shed 3 bases and J 5 bases; nucleotides not matched to a gene: 14. CDR3 residues: CASSFFPPGQEDTEAFF. The CDR3 DNA follows: TGTGCCAGCAGTTTTTTTCCCCCGGGACAGGAGGATACTGAAGCTTTCTTT.

This clone was observed once. The chain is built from TRBV9 and TRBJ2-1, with D maybe TRBD2 (6 bases). Germline V gives CDR1 SGDLS, CDR2 YYNGEE. This CDR3 contains 15 residues. With 0 bases removed from V and 8 bases from J, the gap between germline ends came to 15 bases. CDR3 nucleotides: TGTGCCAGCAGCGTAGCCGGGGGAGTACAGGATGAGCAGTTCTTC. Protein product: CASSVAGGVQDEQFF.

V is TRBV29-1 and J is TRBJ2-3, with TRBD2 as a possible D gene (5 bases). Germline V gives CDR1 SQVTM, CDR2 ANQGSEA. V lost 5 bases and J lost 4, with 13 bases in between. The CDR3 spans 13 residues. The CDR3 protein is CSVRDYSPDTQYF. CDR3 nucleotides: TGCAGCGTTCGCGACTATAGCCCAGATACGCAGTATTTT.

DNA for the CDR3: TGTGCCAGCAGTGGACAGGAAAACACTGAAGCTTTCTTT. Translating it yields CASSGQENTEAFF. V is TRBV6-1 and J is TRBJ1-1, with D perhaps TRBD1 (6 bases). This CDR3 is 13 amino acids long. Germline assignment: CDR1 MNHNS and CDR2 SASEGT. Deletions cut 4 bases from V and 2 bases from J, with 8 bases between.

The rearrangement joins TRBV6-6 to TRBJ1-2; D gene ambiguous. Germline loops: CDR1 MNHNY, CDR2 SVGAGI (reference sequence). This CDR3 has 14 amino acids. V dropped 6 bases and J dropped 3 bases, with 14 bases sitting between them. CDR3 loop: CASRRIQVDYGYTF. The CDR3 DNA reads as TGTGCCAGCAGAAGAATACAAGTCGACTATGGCTACACCTTC.

This clone was recorded only once. V and J are TRBV11-2 and TRBJ1-1; the D gene is possibly TRBD1 (6 bases). In germline, CDR1 is SGHAT, CDR2 FQNNGV. This CDR3 is built from 16 residues. Deletions cut 0 bases from V and 5 bases from J, with 16 bases between. In DNA, the CDR3 is TGTGCCAGCAGCTTAGATTTCGCAGGGGCGGGGACTGAAGCTTTCTTT. This encodes CASSLDFAGAGTEAFF.

V and J are TRBV7-9 and TRBJ1-1; 10 bases align to TRBD1. This CDR3 comprises 15 residues. From germline, CDR1 is SEHNR and CDR2 FQNEAQ (reference sequence). V was pared by 1 base and J by 6 bases, with 5 bases of the junction left unmatched. The CDR3 is CASSLGQGARAEAFF. CDR3 nucleotide sequence: TGTGCCAGCAGCTTAGGACAGGGGGCGCGAGCTGAAGCTTTCTTT.

The chain links TRBV6-6 to TRBJ2-1; D might be TRBD2 (5 bases). Germline CDR1 reads MNHNY; CDR2 reads SVGAGI (reference sequence). This CDR3 spans 15 amino acids. Trimming removed 6 bases from V and 4 bases from J, with 16 bases in between. The CDR3 loop is CASSYSGNRYNEQFF. CDR3 nucleotide sequence: TGTGCCAGCAGCTATTCCGGGAACCGTTACAATGAGCAGTTCTTC.

The rearrangement joins TRBV28 to TRBJ2-7; D assignment may be TRBD1 or TRBD2 (5 bases each). This CDR3 has 16 amino acids. CDR1 is MDHEN and CDR2 is SYDVKM in the germline V gene. V lost 4 bases to trimming and J lost 2 bases, with 18 bases between them. In DNA form, the CDR3 reads TGTGCCAGCAGTTCCCCTTGGGGGAAGGGGACCTACGAGCAGTACTTC. Its protein is CASSSPWGKGTYEQYF.

The rearrangement joins TRBV11-2 to TRBJ1-4; the match to TRBD1 covers 8 bases. Trimming took 4 bases from V and 10 from J; bases not matched to a gene: 8. Germline V gene data show CDR1 as SGHAT and CDR2 as FQNNGV. This CDR3 is 14 amino acids long. The CDR3 protein is CASSWDRFGAKLFF. The CDR3 DNA reads as TGTGCCAGCAGCTGGGACAGGTTCGGAGCAAAACTGTTTTTT.

V and J are TRBV5-6 and TRBJ2-5, with 12 positions matching TRBD2. V shed 4 bases and J 1 base; nucleotides not matched to a gene: 2. Germline V gene data show CDR1 as SGHDT and CDR2 as YYEEEE. The CDR3 length is 15 residues. CDR3 sequence (DNA): TGTGCCAGCAGCCTAGCGGGGGGGCTCCAAGAGACCCAGTACTTC. Amino acids: CASSLAGGLQETQYF.

The V call is TRBV9, the J call TRBJ2-3; the match to TRBD2 covers 8 bases. Germline CDR1 and CDR2: SGDLS and YYNGEE. This CDR3 comprises 16 residues. The ends lost 4 bases at V and 5 bases at J; junction bases unmatched: 12. CDR3 in amino acids: CASSLPQSGGIDTQYF. CDR3 in DNA: TGTGCCAGCAGCCTCCCTCAAAGCGGGGGCATAGATACGCAGTATTTT.

The chain is built from TRBV7-8 and TRBJ2-1; D remains unclear. In germline, CDR1 is SGHVS, CDR2 FQNEAQ. This CDR3 comprises 13 residues. V was pared by 0 bases and J by 10 bases, with 10 bases between. The CDR3 loop is CASSLAGALEQFF. CDR3 nucleotide sequence: TGTGCCAGCAGCTTAGCCGGTGCGCTGGAGCAGTTCTTC.

V usage is TRBV5-8 and J usage is TRBJ1-4, with 8 bases lining up with TRBD1. J gave up 5 bases and V 4 bases, and 4 bases lay outside the gene matches. This CDR3 spans 14 amino acids. The germline CDR1 and CDR2 sequences are SGHTS and YDEGEE. The chain's CDR3 is CASSTTGGNEKLFF. Written as DNA, the CDR3 is TGTGCCAGCAGCACTACAGGGGGAAATGAAAAACTGTTTTTT.

This chain joins TRBV25-1 and TRBJ2-2; D possibly corresponds to TRBD2 (6 bases). V shed 7 bases and J shed 7 bases, with 16 bases lying between them. The CDR3 loop spans 14 amino acids. Per the germline V gene, CDR1 is MGHDK and CDR2 is SYGVNS. In DNA, the CDR3 is TGTGCCAGCAAGCCTTCCGGGAGCTACGGGGAGCTGTTTTTT. Protein product: CASKPSGSYGELFF. Using reference TRBV25-1 and TRBJ2-2 for the parts outside the CDR3, the full variable domain is EADIYQTPRYLVIGTGKKITLECSQTMGHDKMYWYQQDPGMELHLIHYSYGVNSTEKGDLSSESTVSRIRTEHFPLTLESARPSHTSQYLCASKPSGSYGELFFGEGSRLTVL.